This T cell receptor beta chain appears in the sequencing data of a study of beta chain features in type 1 diabetes. The study reverse transcribed the entire isolated RNA, so it sequenced expressed TCRB transcripts. The data were produced by immunoSEQ multiplex PCR, yet TCRdb's version contains in-frame clones alone and is incomplete. The sample has around 58,000 clones, approximately 62% seen once. This clonotype originated in a woman under 30 in good health. Source material: Tregs from blood.

CDR3 region: CASSWRLLAGSYNEQFF. In nucleotides, the CDR3 is TGCGCCAGCAGCTGGCGGCTCCTAGCGGGAAGCTACAATGAGCAGTTCTTC. The chain carries TRBV5-1 and TRBJ2-1, with 9 nucleotides matching TRBD2. Germline values: CDR1 SGHRS, CDR2 YFSETQ. V shed 3 bases and J 3 bases; nucleotides not matched to a gene: 10. This CDR3 contains 17 residues.